Below, 14 T cell receptor beta chains from the same sample are listed, as sequenced in a study of human T cells and chemical hapten exposure. MiXCR, run by TCRdb on the RACE reads, gives a single entry per CDR3 protein. In the table there are about 180,000 distinct CDR3 sequences, 25% to 30% of which are singletons. Time point noted: pre-sensitization, week 0. Treatment in this sample: therapeutic diphenylcyclopropenone sensitization with weekly scalp DPC. The source material was whole blood, sampled in connection with sensitization to the hapten diphenylcyclopropenone (DPC). These TCRs come from a woman in her thirties with alopecia areata. Some clones in this sample may be carry-over from other donors' samples.

The chain carries TRBV24-1 and TRBJ2-7; TRBD2 matches at 7 bases. Germline CDR1 and CDR2: KGHDR and SFDVKD. The CDR3 totals 14 residues. The trim removed 5 bases at V and 1 base at J, leaving 4 bases unmatched. CDR3 sequence: CATSGRGDSYEQYF. CDR3 in DNA: TGTGCCACCAGTGGTCGGGGGGATTCCTACGAGCAGTACTTC.

This clonotype occurred a few times. The chain is built from TRBV28 and TRBJ2-3; 8 positions agree with TRBD1. Germline CDR1 reads MDHEN; CDR2 reads SYDVKM. The V and J ends lost 3 bases and 5 bases, in that order; junction bases with no gene match: 7. The CDR3 runs to 15 residues. The CDR3 nucleotides are TGTGCCAGCAGTTTGACAGGACAGGGTCAAGATACGCAGTATTTT. Protein product: CASSLTGQGQDTQYF.

This clonotype was seen at least ten times. The chain is built from TRBV29-1 and TRBJ1-2; TRBD1 agrees at 7 bases. CDR1 is SQVTM, CDR2 ANQGSEA, per germline. V shed 4 bases and J 8 bases; nucleotides not matched to a gene: 10. This CDR3 is built from 13 residues. CDR3 coding DNA: TGCAGCGTTGTGGTTTGGCAGGGGGAAGGCTACACCTTC. It is translated as CSVVVWQGEGYTF.

The table lists this clonotype with a few counts. It is likely a read error, because the conserved phenylalanine at the end of the CDR3 is missing. It is unclear where the CDR3 begins or ends on the DNA, so no DNA is shown, and the CDR3 is as TCRdb lists it. The V call is TRBV6-2 or TRBV6-3, the J call TRBJ2-5; the DNA was not used to check the table's D call, TRBD1. Including both end residues, the CDR3 is 12 amino acids long. Germline V gene data show CDR1 as MNHEY and CDR2 as SVGEGT. CDR3 loop: CASSGAGQGLFL.

This clonotype was counted between two and nine times. V is TRBV10-3 and J is TRBJ2-7; D not certain. The CDR3 sequence is 11 residues long. V was clipped by 4 bases and J by 3 bases, with 4 bases between them. The germline V gene has CDR1 ENHRY and CDR2 SYGVKD. CDR3 sequence (DNA): TGTGCCATCAGTGGGGGCTACGAGCAGTACTTC. Translated: CAISGGYEQYF.

This clonotype showed up just a few times. As DNA, the CDR3 is TGCAGCGTTGAAGTCGGACAGGGAGGAAGGGCCACCTTC. This codes for CSVEVGQGGRATF. This rearrangement joins TRBV29-1 to TRBJ1-2; 8 nucleotides match TRBD1. CDR1 is SQVTM, CDR2 ANQGSEA, per germline. After removal of 1 base from V and 13 bases from J, the junction contained 11 bases not matched to a gene. The CDR3 contains 13 residues.

This clonotype appeared once. The chain is built from TRBV4-2 and TRBJ1-6; D unresolved. This CDR3 comprises 16 residues. Per the germline V gene, CDR1 is LGHNA and CDR2 is YNFKEQ. V was trimmed by 1 base and J by 0 bases, leaving 7 bases between them. Here the CDR3 reads CASSQVSTSYNSPLHF. The CDR3 bases are TGTGCCAGCAGCCAAGTTTCCACCTCCTATAATTCACCCCTCCACTTT.

This clonotype was observed a handful of times. J is TRBJ2-3 and V is TRBV28; no definite D call. This CDR3 spans 16 amino acids. The V end was cut by 6 bases, the J end by 3 bases, with 19 bases between. The germline V gene has CDR1 MDHEN and CDR2 SYDVKM. The CDR3 region is CASSPTLGAVTDTQYF. The DNA for the CDR3 is TGTGCCAGCAGCCCTACCCTAGGCGCGGTGACAGATACGCAGTATTTT.

This clonotype turned up a few times. The chain couples TRBV29-1 to TRBJ2-7, with D possibly being TRBD2 (6 bases). The CDR3 has 11 amino acids. Germline CDR1 is SQVTM and CDR2 is ANQGSEA. V shed 4 bases and J shed 4 bases, with 8 bases lying between them. The CDR3 sequence: CSVVGGYEQYF. The CDR3 coding sequence is TGCAGCGTTGTGGGGGGTTACGAGCAGTACTTC.

This clonotype was counted between two and nine times. The V call is TRBV5-1, the J call TRBJ1-6; D unresolved. The CDR3 runs 14 residues. Germline CDR1 SGHRS, CDR2 YFSETQ. V lost 0 bases to trimming and J lost 12 bases, with 13 bases between them. The CDR3 protein is CASSLEQYSLPLHF. CDR3 DNA sequence: TGCGCCAGCAGCTTGGAGCAGTACAGTTTACCCCTCCACTTT.

The CDR3, as DNA: TGTGCCAGCAGTTTATCAGGGGCTGGCTCACCCCTCCACTTT. Protein: CASSLSGAGSPLHF. The genes are TRBV28 and TRBJ1-6; weak D call: TRBD1 (6 bases). In germline, CDR1 is MDHEN, CDR2 SYDVKM. The CDR3 length is 14 residues. V was cut by 1 base and J by 10 bases, with 11 bases left in between.

This clonotype was picked up a small number of times. This sequence joins TRBV5-6 and TRBJ1-1, with D possibly TRBD1 on 6 matching bases. There are 18 residues in the CDR3. Per germline, CDR1 SGHDT and CDR2 YYEEEE. The V end was cut by 5 bases, the J end by 0 bases, with 23 bases between. As DNA, the CDR3 is TGTGCCAGCAGTACCAGGACCGGGACACTCACTATGAACACTGAAGCTTTCTTT. It specifies CASSTRTGTLTMNTEAFF.

Only one count was recorded for this clonotype. J is TRBJ1-4 and V is TRBV29-1, with no clear D. The germline V gene has CDR1 SQVTM and CDR2 ANQGSEA. Trimming left V 4 bases short and J 1 base short, with 4 bases between. The CDR3 consists of 12 residues. CDR3 coding DNA: TGCAGCGTTGGGGTAACTAATGAAAAACTGTTTTTT. As protein: CSVGVTNEKLFF.

The chain uses TRBV27 and TRBJ2-7; D remains ambiguous. The V end was cut by 4 bases, the J end by 5 bases, with 12 bases between. This CDR3 has 13 amino acids. The germline V gene encodes CDR1 MNHEY and CDR2 SMNVEV (reference sequence). The CDR3 DNA reads TGTGCCAGCAGTTATAAGATTGGGGACGAGCAGTACTTC. Protein: CASSYKIGDEQYF.